The 2 T cell receptor beta chains below come from one sample, sequenced in a study of STAT5B mutations in CD4+ large granular lymphocyte leukemia. Using immunoSEQ multiplex PCR, the repertoire was profiled, and TCRdb retains in-frame clones only, with some absent. The table lists about 40,000 clones, 65% to 85% of them singletons. Sequenced: CD4+ T cells from blood buffy coats. Receptors were obtained from a human donor in good health.

This clone occurred once. The chain is built from TRBV5-1 and TRBJ2-5; D is uncertain. Trimming cost V 0 bases and J 5 bases, with 8 bases left between them. This CDR3 comprises 13 residues. CDR1 is SGHRS and CDR2 is YFSETQ in the germline V gene. DNA of the CDR3: TGCGCCAGCAGCTTGGCGGTCGACGAGACCCAGTACTTC. Residues: CASSLAVDETQYF.

J is TRBJ2-5 and V is TRBV15; D possibly matches TRBD1 or TRBD2 (5 bases each). This CDR3 region has 15 residues. Germline V gene data show CDR1 as LNHNV and CDR2 as YYDKDF (reference sequence). With 5 bases removed from V and 3 bases from J, the gap between germline ends came to 16 bases. This chain's CDR3 is CATSRRDRGEETQYF. DNA of the CDR3: TGTGCCACCAGCCGCAGGGATAGGGGAGAAGAGACCCAGTACTTC.